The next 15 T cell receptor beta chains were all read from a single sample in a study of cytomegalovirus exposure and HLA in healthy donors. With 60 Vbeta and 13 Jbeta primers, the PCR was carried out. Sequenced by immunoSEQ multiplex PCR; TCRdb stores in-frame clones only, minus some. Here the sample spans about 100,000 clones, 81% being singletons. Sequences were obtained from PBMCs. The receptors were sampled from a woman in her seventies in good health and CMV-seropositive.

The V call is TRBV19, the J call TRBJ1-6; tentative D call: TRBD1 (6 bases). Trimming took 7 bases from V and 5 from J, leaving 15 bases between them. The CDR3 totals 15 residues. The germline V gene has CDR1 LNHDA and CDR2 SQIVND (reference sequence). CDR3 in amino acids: CASKDRPADNSPLHF. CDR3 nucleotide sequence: TGTGCCAGTAAAGACAGGCCGGCGGATAATTCACCCCTCCACTTT.

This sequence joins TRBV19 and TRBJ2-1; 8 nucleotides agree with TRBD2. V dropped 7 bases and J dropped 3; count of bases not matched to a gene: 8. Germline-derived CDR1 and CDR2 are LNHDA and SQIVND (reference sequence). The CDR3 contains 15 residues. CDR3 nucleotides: TGTGCCAGTACCGTTAGCGGGGCCCGCTACAATGAGCAGTTCTTC. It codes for CASTVSGARYNEQFF.

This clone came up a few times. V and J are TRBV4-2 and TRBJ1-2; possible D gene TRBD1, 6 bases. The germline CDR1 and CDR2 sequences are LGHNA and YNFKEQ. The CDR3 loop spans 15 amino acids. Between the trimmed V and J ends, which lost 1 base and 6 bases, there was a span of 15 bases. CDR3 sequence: CASSQVDSLVDGYTF. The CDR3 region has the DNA TGTGCCAGCAGCCAAGTGGACAGCCTGGTAGATGGCTACACCTTC.

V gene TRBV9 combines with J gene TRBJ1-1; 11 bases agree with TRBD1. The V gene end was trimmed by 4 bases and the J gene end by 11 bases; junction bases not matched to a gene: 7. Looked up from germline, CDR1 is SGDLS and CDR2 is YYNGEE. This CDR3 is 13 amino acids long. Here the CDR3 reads CASSSGQGANAFF. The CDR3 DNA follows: TGTGCCAGCAGCTCCGGACAGGGGGCGAACGCTTTCTTT.

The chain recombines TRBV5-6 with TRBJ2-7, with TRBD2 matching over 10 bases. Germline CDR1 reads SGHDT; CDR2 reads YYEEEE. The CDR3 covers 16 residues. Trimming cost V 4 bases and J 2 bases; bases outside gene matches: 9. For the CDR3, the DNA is TGTGCCAGCAGCCCGACCTCTAGCGGGAGTACCTACGAGCAGTACTTC. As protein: CASSPTSSGSTYEQYF.

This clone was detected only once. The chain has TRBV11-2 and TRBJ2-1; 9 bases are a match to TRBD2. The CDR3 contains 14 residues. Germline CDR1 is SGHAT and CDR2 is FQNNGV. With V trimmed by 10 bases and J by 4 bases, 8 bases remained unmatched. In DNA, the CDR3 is TGTGCCACACGTAGCGGGAGCGGGTACAATGAGCAGTTCTTC. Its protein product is CATRSGSGYNEQFF. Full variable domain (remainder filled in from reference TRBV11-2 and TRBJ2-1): EAGVAQSPRYKIIEKRQSVAFWCNPISGHATLYWYQQILGQGPKLLIQFQNNGVVDDSQLPKDRFSAERLKGVDSTLKIQPAKLEDSAVYLCATRSGSGYNEQFFGPGTRLTVL.

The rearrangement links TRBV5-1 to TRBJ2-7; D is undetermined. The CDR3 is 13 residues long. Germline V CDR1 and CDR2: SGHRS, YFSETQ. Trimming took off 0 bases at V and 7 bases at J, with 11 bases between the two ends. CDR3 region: CASSLGIRSEQYF. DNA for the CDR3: TGCGCCAGCAGCTTGGGAATCAGGTCGGAGCAGTACTTC.

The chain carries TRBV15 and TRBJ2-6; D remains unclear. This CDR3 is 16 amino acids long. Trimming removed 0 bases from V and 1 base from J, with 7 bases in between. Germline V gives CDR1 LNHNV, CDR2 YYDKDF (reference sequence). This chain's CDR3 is CATSRDSVSGANVLTF. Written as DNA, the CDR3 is TGTGCCACCAGCAGAGATTCAGTTTCTGGGGCCAACGTCCTGACTTTC.

This chain's CDR3 is CASSQRGQSYEQYF. The CDR3 DNA follows: TGTGCCAGCTCACAGCGCGGACAGAGCTACGAGCAGTACTTC. The chain has TRBV18 and TRBJ2-5; TRBD1 might be the D (6 bases). The tail of the sequence fits TRBJ2-7 better, so the J call may be wrong. Germline V gene data show CDR1 as KGHSH and CDR2 as LQKENI. CDR3 length: 14 residues.

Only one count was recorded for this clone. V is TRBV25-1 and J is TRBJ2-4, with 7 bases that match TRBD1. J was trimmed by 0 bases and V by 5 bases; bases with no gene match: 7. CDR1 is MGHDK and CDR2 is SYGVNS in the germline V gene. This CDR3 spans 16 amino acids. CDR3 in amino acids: CASSSGGNLAKNIQYF. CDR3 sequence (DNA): TGTGCCAGCAGTTCAGGGGGAAATCTAGCCAAAAACATTCAGTACTTC.

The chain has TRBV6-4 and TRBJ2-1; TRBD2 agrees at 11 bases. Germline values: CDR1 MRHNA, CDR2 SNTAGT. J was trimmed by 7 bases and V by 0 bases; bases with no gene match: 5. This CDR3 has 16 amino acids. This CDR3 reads CASSDSRASGRNEQFF. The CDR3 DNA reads TGTGCCAGCAGTGACTCCCGGGCTAGCGGGAGGAATGAGCAGTTCTTC.

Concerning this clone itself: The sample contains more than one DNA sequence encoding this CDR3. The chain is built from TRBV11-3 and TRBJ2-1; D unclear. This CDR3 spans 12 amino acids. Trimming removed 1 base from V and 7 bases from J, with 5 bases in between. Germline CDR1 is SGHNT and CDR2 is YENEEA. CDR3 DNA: TGTGCCAGCAGCTTAGCCGGGAATGAGCAGTTCTTC. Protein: CASSLAGNEQFF.

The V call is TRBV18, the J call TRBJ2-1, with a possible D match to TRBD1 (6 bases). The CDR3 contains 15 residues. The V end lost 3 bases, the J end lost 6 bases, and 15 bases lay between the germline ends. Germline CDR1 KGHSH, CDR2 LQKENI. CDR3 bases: TGTGCCAGCTCACCCCGGGGACAAAGCCTCAATGAGCAGTTCTTC. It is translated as CASSPRGQSLNEQFF.

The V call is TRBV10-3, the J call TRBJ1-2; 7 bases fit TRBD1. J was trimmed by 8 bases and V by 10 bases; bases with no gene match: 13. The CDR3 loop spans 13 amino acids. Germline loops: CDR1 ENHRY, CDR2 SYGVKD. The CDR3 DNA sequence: TGTGCCACAACACGGGAAGGGGGCGGCGGCTACACCTTC. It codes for CATTREGGGGYTF.

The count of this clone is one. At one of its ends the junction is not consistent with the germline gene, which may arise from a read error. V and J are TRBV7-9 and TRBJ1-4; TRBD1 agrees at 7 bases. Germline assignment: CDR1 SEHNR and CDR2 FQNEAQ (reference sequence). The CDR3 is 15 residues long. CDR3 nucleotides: TGTTCCAGCAGACGGACAGGCGAAACTAATGAAAAACTGTTTTTT. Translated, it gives CSSRRTGETNEKLFF.